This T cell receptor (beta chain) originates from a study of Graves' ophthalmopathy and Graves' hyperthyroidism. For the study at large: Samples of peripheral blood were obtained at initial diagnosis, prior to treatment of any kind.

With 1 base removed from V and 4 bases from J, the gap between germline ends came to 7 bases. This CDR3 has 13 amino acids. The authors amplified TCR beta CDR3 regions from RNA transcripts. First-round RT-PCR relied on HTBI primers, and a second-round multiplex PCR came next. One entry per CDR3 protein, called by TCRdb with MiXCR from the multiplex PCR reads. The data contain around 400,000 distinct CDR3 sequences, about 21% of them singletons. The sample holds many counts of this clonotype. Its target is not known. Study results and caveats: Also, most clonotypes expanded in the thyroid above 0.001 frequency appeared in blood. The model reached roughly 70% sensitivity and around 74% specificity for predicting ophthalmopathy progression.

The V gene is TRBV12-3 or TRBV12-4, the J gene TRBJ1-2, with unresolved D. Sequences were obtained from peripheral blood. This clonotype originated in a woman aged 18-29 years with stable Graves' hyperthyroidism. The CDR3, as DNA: TGTGCCAGCAGTTTAGATGAGGGCTATGGCTACACCTTC. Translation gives CASSLDEGYGYTF.